Listed here are 14 T cell receptor beta chains from one sample, sequenced in a study of metastatic and nonmetastatic thyroid tumors (dated by TCRdb to about 2020). No treatment had been received by any patient before thyroid surgery. The library was generated by PCR. Sequencer: Illumina HiSeq 4000. Clones were called with MiXCR by TCRdb after fastp trimmed the public reads at Q25, and only in-frame beta chains were retained. This sample comprises about 41,000 clones, roughly a quarter of them detected only once. The top ten hold approximately 14% of the sample. Input material: tumor tissue. All receptors derive from a female donor with papillary thyroid cancer or a benign thyroid nodule (not recorded which). Some clones in this sample may be carry-over from other donors' samples.

This clone was found many times. The chain uses TRBV24-1 and TRBJ2-1, with 8 bases that match TRBD1. The germline V gene has CDR1 KGHDR and CDR2 SFDVKD. The CDR3 runs to 16 residues. The J segment lost 2 bases and the V segment lost 5 bases, leaving 7 bases of the junction unmatched. The CDR3, as DNA: TGTGCCACCAGTGCCAGCGCAGGGGGCCCCTACAATGAGCAGTTCTTC. Its protein product is CATSASAGGPYNEQFF.

This clone was counted ten times or more. CDR3 nucleotides: TGTGCCAGCAGCTTGGGACGGAACACTGAAGCTTTCTTT. It translates to CASSLGRNTEAFF. This chain joins TRBV5-6 and TRBJ1-1; D remains ambiguous. The CDR3 is 13 amino acids. Per the germline V gene, CDR1 is SGHDT and CDR2 is YYEEEE. Trimming took 0 bases from V and 1 from J, leaving 4 bases between them.

The rearrangement links TRBV20-1 to TRBJ2-2; TRBD2 agrees at 7 bases. J gave up 2 bases and V 0 bases, and 0 bases lay outside the gene matches. This CDR3 region has 14 residues. The V gene's germline CDR1 is DFQATT and CDR2 SNEGSKA (reference sequence). CDR3: CSAREGLNTGELFF. Written as DNA, the CDR3 is TGCAGTGCTAGAGAGGGACTAAACACCGGGGAGCTGTTTTTT.

This clone was seen only a few times. V gene TRBV6-1 combines with J gene TRBJ2-3; maybe TRBD1 (6 bases). This CDR3 comprises 18 residues. Trimming cost V 2 bases and J 2 bases, with 20 bases left between them. Germline V gives CDR1 MNHNS, CDR2 SASEGT. CDR3 region: CASSEFIFRTANTDTQYF. The CDR3 region has the DNA TGTGCCAGCAGTGAATTCATTTTCAGGACAGCTAACACAGATACGCAGTATTTT.

In regard to this clone: This may stem from a read error, because a much larger clone lies one nucleotide away. J is TRBJ2-4 and V is TRBV5-1; D is perhaps TRBD2 (5 bases). There are 13 residues in the CDR3. With 0 bases removed from V and 10 bases from J, the gap between germline ends came to 11 bases. Germline CDR1 SGHRS, CDR2 YFSETQ. In nucleotides, the CDR3 is TGCGCCAGCAGCTTGGCCGCGGGTGAAATTCAGTACTTC. Residues: CASSLAAGEIQYF.

This clone was found a few times. The chain uses TRBV28 and TRBJ2-7; 9 bases map to TRBD2. With V trimmed by 4 bases and J by 6 bases, 10 bases remained unmatched. CDR1 and CDR2 (germline): MDHEN, SYDVKM. The CDR3 is made up of 15 amino acids. The CDR3 is CASSSSGTSSSEQYF. In DNA, the CDR3 is TGTGCCAGCAGTTCCTCCGGGACTAGCTCGTCCGAGCAGTACTTC.

The chain couples TRBV18 to TRBJ2-7; TRBD1 might be the D (5 bases). CDR3 size: 13 residues. V was shortened by 2 bases and J by 5 bases, with 10 bases between the two germline ends. CDR1 and CDR2 from the germline V gene are KGHSH and LQKENI. CDR3 DNA sequence: TGTGCCAGCTCACCAAAGGGGTCTGACGAGCAGTACTTC. This translates into CASSPKGSDEQYF. Drawing the rest from reference TRBV18 and TRBJ2-7, the complete variable domain is NAGVMQNPRHLVRRRGQEARLRCSPMKGHSHVYWYRQLPEEGLKFMVYLQKENIIDESGMPKERFSAEFPKEGPSILRIQQVVRGDSAAYFCASSPKGSDEQYFGPGTRLTVT.

This clone was seen many times. The chain couples TRBV30 to TRBJ1-3, with D maybe TRBD1 (6 bases). The CDR3 is 15 residues long. The V gene lost 2 bases and the J gene lost 0 bases, with 11 bases spanning the gap. In germline, CDR1 is GTSNPN, CDR2 SVGIG (reference sequence). The CDR3, as DNA: TGTGCCTGGAGTCCCTGGACAGACTCTGGAAACACCATATATTTT. Amino acids: CAWSPWTDSGNTIYF.

This clone appeared many times. V and J are TRBV19 and TRBJ2-7; TRBD2 matches at 10 bases. Trimming cost V 5 bases and J 3 bases; bases outside gene matches: 7. The CDR3 extends over 15 amino acids. Per germline, CDR1 LNHDA and CDR2 SQIVND (reference sequence). The CDR3 here is CASSRGPSGSYEQYF. CDR3 DNA sequence: TGTGCCAGTAGTCGGGGGCCTAGCGGGAGCTACGAGCAGTACTTC. The full variable domain, in which reference TRBV19 and TRBJ2-7 provide the parts outside the CDR3, is DGGITQSPKYLFRKEGQNVTLSCEQNLNHDAMYWYRQDPGQGLRLIYYSQIVNDFQKGDIAEGYSVSREKKESFPLTVTSAQKNPTAFYLCASSRGPSGSYEQYFGPGTRLTVT.

Only a few counts were recorded for this clone. This rearrangement joins TRBV27 to TRBJ2-1; 11 nucleotides line up with TRBD2. V dropped 7 bases and J dropped 7; count of bases not matched to a gene: 9. CDR1 and CDR2 (germline): MNHEY, SMNVEV (reference sequence). The CDR3 consists of 15 residues. The chain's CDR3 is CASKLWASGRNEQFF. In DNA, the CDR3 is TGTGCCAGCAAGCTCTGGGCTAGCGGGAGGAATGAGCAGTTCTTC.

This clone has more than one count but fewer than ten. This sequence joins TRBV12-3 or TRBV12-4 and TRBJ2-1; TRBD2 aligns across 12 bases. This CDR3 contains 15 residues. The V gene end was trimmed by 7 bases and the J gene end by 5 bases; junction bases not matched to a gene: 6. CDR3 amino acids: CASNLAGGPNNEQFF. Here the CDR3 DNA reads TGTGCCAGCAACCTAGCGGGAGGGCCCAACAATGAGCAGTTCTTC.

This clone was recorded many times. The gene calls are TRBV15 and TRBJ1-1; possible D gene TRBD1, 6 bases. CDR1 and CDR2 (germline): LNHNV, YYDKDF (reference sequence). V was shortened by 0 bases and J by 7 bases, with 12 bases between the two germline ends. This CDR3 spans 14 amino acids. CDR3 in amino acids: CATSRDRTVGEAFF. As DNA, the CDR3 is TGTGCCACCAGCAGAGATCGGACAGTTGGTGAAGCTTTCTTT.

This clone showed up many times. The rearrangement joins TRBV6-5 to TRBJ1-1; no clear D. CDR3 length equals 15 residues. V shed 2 bases and J shed 0 bases, with 10 bases lying between them. Germline loops: CDR1 MNHEY, CDR2 SVGAGI. The CDR3 protein is CASSYEGLMNTEAFF. The CDR3 DNA is TGTGCCAGCAGTTACGAAGGGCTCATGAACACTGAAGCTTTCTTT.

This clone was picked up a small number of times. The CDR3: CASSYREGGHEQYF. The CDR3 nucleotides read TGTGCCAGCAGCTACAGGGAAGGTGGGCACGAGCAGTACTTC. The genes are TRBV12-3 or TRBV12-4 and TRBJ2-7, with D possibly matching TRBD1 (6 bases). This CDR3 spans 14 amino acids. V gave up 6 bases and J gave up 5 bases, with 17 bases separating them.